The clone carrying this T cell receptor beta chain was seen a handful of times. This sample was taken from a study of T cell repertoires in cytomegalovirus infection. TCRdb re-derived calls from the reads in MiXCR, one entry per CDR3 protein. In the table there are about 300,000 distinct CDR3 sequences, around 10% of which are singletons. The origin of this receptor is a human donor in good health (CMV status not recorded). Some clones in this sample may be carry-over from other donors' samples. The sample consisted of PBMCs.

The CDR3 is CASSPSRVGAGELFF. The CDR3 nucleotides are TGTGCCAGCAGCCCGTCAAGGGTCGGGGCCGGGGAGCTGTTTTTT. The chain uses TRBV11-3 and TRBJ2-2; D might be TRBD2 (5 bases). The CDR3 totals 15 residues. V lost 5 bases to trimming and J lost 6 bases, with 16 bases between them. Germline CDR1 SGHNT, CDR2 YENEEA.